This TCR beta chain came from a study of patients and donors after allogeneic stem cell transplantation (dated by TCRdb to between 2020 and 2021). V lost 5 bases and J lost 2 bases; the stretch between them is 9 bases long. The CDR3 measures 13 amino acids from cysteine to phenylalanine. The entry retains the CDR3 DNA only, 39 bases that are in frame from base 1. The method was RT-PCR. Data came from a NextSeq 550. TCRdb reprocessed the public reads (quality trimming at Q25 with fastp, clone calling with MiXCR) and kept in-frame beta chains. Each CDR3 protein gets just one entry, which takes the most common genes and DNA from the rows behind it. The sample table holds tens of thousands of distinct CDR3 sequences, of which roughly 48% were seen once. The ten biggest clones cover 60% to 65% of the sample. Details on this clonotype: Its target antigen remains unknown. No much larger clone is present one base from it, and per-base qualities are unavailable.

Sequencing was carried out using blood, either unsorted or a sorted T cell fraction (not recorded which). The chain joins TRBV12-3 or TRBV12-4 to TRBJ1-2, with a weak D call of TRBD1 (5 bases match). The sequence came from a human donor who was either an allogeneic HSCT recipient or a stem cell or donor lymphocyte infusion donor (not recorded which). It is not recorded whose cells these are; they may come from a transplant donor. The CDR3 amino acid sequence is: CASSLRDNYGYTF. Here is the DNA: TGTGCCAGCAGTCTCCGGGACAACTATGGCTACACCTTC.